Listed here are 7 T cell receptor beta chains from one sample, sequenced in a study of CD8 T cells in ankylosing spondylitis. TCRdb reprocessed the 5' RACE reads via MiXCR and lists one record per CDR3 protein. The data show around 30,000 distinct CDR3 sequences, with 13% to 15% seen just once and 36% held by the top ten. The material sequenced was blood. The source is a male donor with ankylosing spondylitis or in good health (not recorded which).

The J gene is TRBJ2-1, the V gene TRBV20-1; unclear D gene. CDR1 DFQATT and CDR2 SNEGSKA come from the germline V gene (reference sequence). V lost 2 bases and J 2 bases, leaving 13 bases between the germline ends. The CDR3 length is 15 residues. CDR3 nucleotides: TGCAGTGCTAGATCGTCAGCGCTTCCCTACAATGAGCAGTTCTTC. Its translation is CSARSSALPYNEQFF.

The V and J genes are TRBV7-9 and TRBJ2-7, with 8 bases fitting TRBD1. J was trimmed by 2 bases and V by 3 bases; bases with no gene match: 3. The CDR3 has 14 amino acids. Germline V gene lookup returns CDR1 SEHNR and CDR2 FQNEAQ (reference sequence). In DNA, the CDR3 is TGTGCCAGCAGCTTTTCGGGACAGGCCTACGAGCAGTACGTC. Translated, it gives CASSFSGQAYEQYV.

This clonotype was counted a few times. This chain joins TRBV6-1 and TRBJ2-2; 7 bases map to TRBD1. Trimming at V came to 2 bases and at J to 3 bases, leaving 3 bases not matched to a gene. The CDR3 runs to 15 residues. Germline V lookup: CDR1 MNHNS, CDR2 SASEGT. The CDR3 region has the DNA TGTGCCAGCAGTGAAAGGGGGCGACACACCGGGGAGCTGTTTTTT. Residues: CASSERGRHTGELFF.

The gene calls are TRBV28 and TRBJ2-2, with a weak D call TRBD1 (6 bases). Per the germline V gene, CDR1 is MDHEN and CDR2 is SYDVKM. The V and J ends lost 0 bases and 5 bases respectively, with 7 bases between them. This CDR3 has 14 amino acids. CDR3 bases: TGTGCCAGCAGTTTATGGCAGGGGACCGGGGAGCTGTTTTTT. It codes for CASSLWQGTGELFF.

Only a few counts were recorded for this clonotype. The rearrangement joins TRBV29-1 to TRBJ1-1; a possible D gene is TRBD1 (5 bases). CDR1 SQVTM and CDR2 ANQGSEA come from the germline V gene. V lost 5 bases and J lost 6, with 19 bases in between. This CDR3 has 14 residues. The CDR3 here is CSVQKDKAKAEAFF. CDR3 nucleotide sequence: TGCAGCGTTCAGAAGGACAAGGCGAAGGCTGAAGCTTTCTTT.

The J gene is TRBJ1-1, the V gene TRBV6-2 or TRBV6-3; tentatively, D is TRBD1 (5 bases). This CDR3 comprises 14 residues. V was cut by 7 bases and J by 1 base, with 13 bases left in between. Germline assignment: CDR1 MNHEY and CDR2 SVGEGT. This chain's CDR3 is CASKFEGPNTEAFF. The CDR3 coding sequence is TGTGCCAGCAAGTTTGAGGGGCCGAACACTGAAGCTTTCTTT.

This clonotype was seen repeatedly, ten times or more. J is TRBJ2-3 and V is TRBV10-3, with D maybe TRBD1 (5 bases). The V end was cut by 2 bases, the J end by 4 bases, with 10 bases between. The CDR3 is made up of 14 amino acids. Germline V gene data show CDR1 as ENHRY and CDR2 as SYGVKD. Written as DNA, the CDR3 is TGTGCCATCAGTGAGGGGGCAGGGTCAGATACGCAGTATTTT. This encodes CAISEGAGSDTQYF.